The clone carrying this T cell receptor (beta chain) was detected ten times or more. Noted time point: pre-sensitization, week 0. Treatment denoted: therapeutic diphenylcyclopropenone sensitization with weekly scalp DPC. Alopecia patients between 18 and 70 years old and suitable for DPC were used as donors. CDR1 and CDR2 from the germline V gene are LGHNA and YSLEER. V was trimmed by 3 bases and J by 4 bases, leaving 21 bases between them. The CDR3 consists of 17 residues. The data originate from a study of human T cells and chemical hapten exposure. Overall study context: 2% DPC applied to a roughly 2 cm by roughly 2 cm arm area sensitized donors.

Within the library, unique molecular identifiers were attached to each individual cDNA molecule. Authors' data handling: Sample-level TCR yields exhibited a median of approximately 88,000, with a range of roughly 20,000 to 750,000. MiXCR, run by TCRdb on the RACE reads, gives a single entry per CDR3 protein. The V and J calls were not made by the authors but by TCRdb's processing. The sample yields 270,000 or so distinct CDR3 sequences, approximately 8% seen once. The gene calls are TRBV4-3 and TRBJ1-2; D not certain. This receptor was obtained from a man aged 18-30 years with alopecia areata. Some clones in this sample may be carry-over from other donors' samples. The sequenced sample was whole blood, obtained in connection with sensitization to the hapten diphenylcyclopropenone (DPC). CDR3 residues: CASSHEYGPPGGYGYTF. The CDR3 bases are TGCGCCAGCAGCCACGAATACGGACCCCCCGGTGGCTATGGCTACACCTTC.